This T cell receptor (beta chain) is from a study of T cell responses to AZD1222 COVID-19 vaccine. Study summary: The analysis combined second doses at about 4 or about 12 weeks.

TCRdb's table, derived via immunoSEQ multiplex PCR, lists solely in-frame clones and lacks some. The sample lists about 150,000 clones, roughly 91% occurring once. Study-wide points: The CD4 TCRs associated with vaccination extended across spike and predominated at 160-218 and 743-854. The breadth and depth of Spike-specific TCRs increased once two AZD1222 doses had been given.

Germline V CDR1 and CDR2: LGHDT, YNNKEL (reference sequence). The CDR3 is 13 amino acids. Trimming left V 3 bases short and J 3 bases short, with 8 bases between. Notes on this clone: Its antigen is not identified.

This chain uses TRBV3-1 (or the pseudogene TRBV3-2) with TRBJ1-1, with no clear D. The origin of this receptor is an adult in good health. Sequenced material: peripheral blood, taken on day 0 of AZD1222 vaccination. This chain's CDR3 is CASSHAGDTEAFF. The CDR3 DNA follows: TGTGCCAGCAGCCATGCCGGGGACACTGAAGCTTTCTTT.